This passage covers 27 T cell receptor beta chains from one sample sequenced in a study of blood T cell repertoires in COVID-19. Data came from immunoSEQ multiplex PCR; TCRdb stores just in-frame clones and leaves some out. Of around 100,000 clones detected, 87% appear once; the ten largest clones hold roughly 2%. The sequencing input was peripheral blood. Receptors originate from a man between 45 and 60 years old with active COVID-19.

V is TRBV7-9 and J is TRBJ2-7; 8 bases map to TRBD1. The junction had 8 bases not matched to a gene; V was cut back by 4 bases and J by 6 bases. This CDR3 region has 14 residues. Germline lookup yields CDR1 SEHNR and CDR2 FQNEAQ (reference sequence). The CDR3 is CASSSLGQGGEQYF. The CDR3, as DNA: TGTGCCAGCAGCTCCCTTGGACAGGGTGGCGAGCAGTACTTC.

The chain recombines TRBV4-1 with TRBJ2-5; 8 nucleotides match TRBD2. After removal of 0 bases from V and 4 bases from J, the junction contained 4 bases not matched to a gene. This CDR3 has 15 amino acids. The V gene's germline CDR1 is MGHRA and CDR2 YSYEKL. This chain's CDR3 is CASSQDAAGGETQYF. For the CDR3, the DNA is TGCGCCAGCAGCCAAGATGCCGCGGGGGGAGAGACCCAGTACTTC.

The chain is built from TRBV4-2 and TRBJ2-3; 7 nucleotides align to TRBD2. Germline trimming cut 4 bases from V and 1 base from J; bases unmatched to any gene: 11. CDR3 size: 17 residues. Germline loops: CDR1 LGHNA, CDR2 YNFKEQ. Written as DNA, the CDR3 is TGTGCCAGCAGCCGATCGGGGGGAACCTCTGGCACAGATACGCAGTATTTT. Protein product: CASSRSGGTSGTDTQYF.

V usage is TRBV4-1 and J usage is TRBJ2-7; TRBD2 is a possible D gene (5 bases). Per germline, CDR1 MGHRA and CDR2 YSYEKL. V lost 3 bases, J lost 8 bases, and 14 bases lay in between. The CDR3 sequence is 13 residues long. CDR3 coding DNA: TGCGCCAGCAGCCAGCTGGCTGAGGGCAAGCAGTACTTC. The encoded protein is CASSQLAEGKQYF.

This clone appeared once. The rearrangement links TRBV11-2 to TRBJ2-7; TRBD1 matches at 9 bases. This CDR3 contains 16 residues. Germline V gives CDR1 SGHAT, CDR2 FQNNGV. With V trimmed by 2 bases and J by 1 base, 6 bases remained unmatched. The DNA for the CDR3 is TGTGCCAGCAGCTTAACATCGACAGGGGGGTCCTACGAGCAGTACTTC. It yields the protein CASSLTSTGGSYEQYF.

The V call is TRBV9, the J call TRBJ2-3, with D maybe TRBD2 (7 bases). This CDR3 spans 14 amino acids. V was trimmed by 0 bases and J by 6 bases, leaving 11 bases between them. In germline, CDR1 is SGDLS, CDR2 YYNGEE. DNA for the CDR3: TGTGCCAGCAGCGTAGCGGGGGGCGGGGATACGCAGTATTTT. It yields the protein CASSVAGGGDTQYF.

The genes are TRBV4-3 and TRBJ2-7; the D gene is possibly TRBD2 (6 bases). Germline values: CDR1 LGHNA, CDR2 YSLEER. Trimming stripped 3 bases from V and 2 bases from J, with 14 bases between. The CDR3 sequence is 15 residues long. The DNA of the CDR3 is TGCGCCAGCAGCCATCCCGGGACTGCAACCTACGAGCAGTACTTC. Translating gives CASSHPGTATYEQYF.

The genes are TRBV7-2 and TRBJ2-5; tentative D call: TRBD1 (6 bases). The V end lost 3 bases, the J end lost 8 bases, and 16 bases lay between the germline ends. This CDR3 is 14 amino acids long. CDR1 and CDR2 (germline): SGHTA, FQGNSA. The CDR3 DNA reads TGTGCCAGCAGCTTGGGGACACAAGGGAGCACCCAGTACTTC. This translates into CASSLGTQGSTQYF.

The rearrangement links TRBV13 to TRBJ2-7, with D tentatively TRBD2 (6 bases). This CDR3 contains 14 residues. V gave up 6 bases and J gave up 3 bases, with 15 bases separating them. The germline CDR1 and CDR2 sequences are PRHDT and FYEKMQ (reference sequence). CDR3 amino acids: CASRSTRGGYEQYF. The CDR3 region has the DNA TGTGCCAGCAGATCTACGAGGGGAGGCTACGAGCAGTACTTC. The whole variable domain, remainder taken from reference TRBV13 and TRBJ2-7, is AAGVIQSPRHLIKEKRETATLKCYPIPRHDTVYWYQQGPGQDPQFLISFYEKMQSDKGSIPDRFSAQQFSDYHSELNMSSLELGDSALYFCASRSTRGGYEQYFGPGTRLTVT.

The chain carries TRBV12-3 or TRBV12-4 and TRBJ2-7, with D perhaps matching TRBD1 (5 bases). CDR3 length: 13 residues. V was clipped by 1 base and J by 7 bases, with 11 bases between them. CDR3 DNA: TGTGCCAGCAGTTTAGTTCCAGGGCAAGAGCAGTACTTC. Residues: CASSLVPGQEQYF.

J is TRBJ2-7 and V is TRBV5-1, with 12 nucleotides matching TRBD1. This CDR3 comprises 16 residues. Germline V gene sequence: CDR1 SGHRS, CDR2 YFSETQ. With 2 bases clipped from V and 4 bases from J, the junction kept 7 bases outside the gene matches. The CDR3 DNA reads as TGCGCCAGCAGCTTATCACCGGGACAGGGGGCTTACGAGCAGTACTTC. This translates into CASSLSPGQGAYEQYF.

The rearrangement links TRBV4-3 to TRBJ2-2; tentatively, D is TRBD2 (6 bases). CDR1 and CDR2 from the germline V gene are LGHNA and YSLEER. The CDR3 is 14 residues long. V dropped 2 bases and J dropped 8 bases, with 12 bases sitting between them. CDR3 nucleotide sequence: TGCGCCAGCAGCCAACGGGGCGGGGCGGGGGAGCTGTTTTTT. Translating it yields CASSQRGGAGELFF.

The chain links TRBV7-7 to TRBJ1-1, with D maybe TRBD1 (6 bases). Trimming removed 4 bases from V and 0 bases from J, with 15 bases in between. CDR1 and CDR2 from the germline V gene are SSHAT and FNYEAQ (reference sequence). The CDR3 consists of 16 residues. The CDR3 nucleotides are TGTGCCAGCAGCTCGCTCTACGGGGGGCTGAACACTGAAGCTTTCTTT. Its protein product is CASSSLYGGLNTEAFF.

The chain links TRBV7-9 to TRBJ2-3; D uncertain. Germline-derived CDR1 and CDR2 are SEHNR and FQNEAQ (reference sequence). V lost 7 bases and J 2 bases, leaving 4 bases between the germline ends. The CDR3 sequence is 11 residues long. CDR3 nucleotides: TGTGCCAGCATAGCCACAGATACGCAGTATTTT. Translated, it gives CASIATDTQYF.

This rearrangement joins TRBV5-4 to TRBJ2-3; 14 bases are a match to TRBD2. Germline CDR1 reads SGHNT; CDR2 reads YYREEE (reference sequence). CDR3 length equals 16 residues. The ends lost 0 bases at V and 5 bases at J; junction bases unmatched: 2. The CDR3 loop is CASSLGTSGGIDTQYF. CDR3 coding DNA: TGTGCCAGCAGCTTGGGGACTAGCGGGGGGATAGATACGCAGTATTTT.

In DNA, the CDR3 is TGTGCCACCAGCAGAGATGGCGCCGGCGGTGAGCAGTTCTTC. This encodes CATSRDGAGGEQFF. The chain recombines TRBV15 with TRBJ2-1, with unresolved D. Germline assignment: CDR1 LNHNV and CDR2 YYDKDF (reference sequence). V dropped 0 bases and J dropped 9 bases, with 12 bases sitting between them. The CDR3 length is 14 residues.

The chain uses TRBV7-9 and TRBJ1-2; D gene uncertain. The CDR3 contains 12 residues. Per the germline V gene, CDR1 is SEHNR and CDR2 is FQNEAQ (reference sequence). V was shortened by 5 bases and J by 8 bases, with 12 bases between the two germline ends. The CDR3 reads CASSPPYVGYTF. The DNA of the CDR3 is TGTGCCAGCAGCCCCCCTTATGTGGGCTACACCTTC. Filled out from reference TRBV7-9 and TRBJ1-2, the complete variable domain reads DTGVSQNPRHKITKRGQNVTFRCDPISEHNRLYWYRQTLGQGPEFLTYFQNEAQLEKSRLLSDRFSAERPKGSFSTLEIQRTEQGDSAMYLCASSPPYVGYTFGSGTRLTVV.

The chain employs TRBV21-1 and TRBJ2-3; the table gives TRBD2 as D, unverified against the DNA. TRBV21-1 is classified as a pseudogene. The CDR3 length is 20 residues. The DNA of the CDR3 is TGTGCCAGCAGCAAAAGCGCCCCCGTCCCGCCGGGACTAAATACAGATACGCAGTATTTT. Translated, it gives CASSKSAPVPPGLNTDTQYF.

The chain recombines TRBV5-1 with TRBJ1-1; TRBD1 matches 7 bases. Trimming removed 4 bases from V and 0 bases from J; junction bases left unmatched: 6. The germline V gene has CDR1 SGHRS and CDR2 YFSETQ. This CDR3 contains 15 residues. CDR3 in amino acids: CASSNRDRLNTEAFF. In DNA, the CDR3 is TGCGCCAGCAGCAACCGGGACAGATTGAACACTGAAGCTTTCTTT.

The rearrangement uses TRBV20-1 and TRBJ1-2; TRBD1 is a possible D gene (6 bases). Germline V CDR1 and CDR2: DFQATT, SNEGSKA (reference sequence). The V and J ends lost 3 bases and 8 bases respectively, with 13 bases between them. The CDR3 has 12 residues. CDR3 DNA sequence: TGCAGTGCTAGTCGGGGGGCTGGAGGCTACACCTTC. It encodes CSASRGAGGYTF.

The genes are TRBV5-1 and TRBJ1-1; no clear D gene. V was pared by 0 bases and J by 7 bases, with 16 bases between. Per the germline V gene, CDR1 is SGHRS and CDR2 is YFSETQ. The CDR3 runs 15 residues. The CDR3 protein is CASSLEGRSTGEAFF. As DNA, the CDR3 is TGCGCCAGCAGCTTGGAAGGTCGGAGTACCGGTGAAGCTTTCTTT. Full variable domain (rest looked up from reference TRBV5-1 and TRBJ1-1): KAGVTQTPRYLIKTRGQQVTLSCSPISGHRSVSWYQQTPGQGLQFLFEYFSETQRNKGNFPGRFSGRQFSNSRSEMNVSTLELGDSALYLCASSLEGRSTGEAFFGQGTRLTVV.

V and J are TRBV11-3 and TRBJ2-2, with D uncertain. Between the trimmed V and J ends, which lost 2 bases and 1 base, there was a span of 11 bases. The CDR3 contains 16 residues. Germline V gene lookup returns CDR1 SGHNT and CDR2 YENEEA. The CDR3 sequence: CASSLTYTENTGELFF. The CDR3 coding sequence is TGTGCCAGCAGCTTAACCTATACAGAGAACACCGGGGAGCTGTTTTTT.

This chain links TRBV3-1 (or the pseudogene TRBV3-2) with TRBJ2-7; D possibly corresponds to TRBD2 (7 bases). Trimming shortened V by 4 bases and J by 0 bases, and 16 bases separated the two germline ends. The CDR3 is made up of 16 amino acids. Germline CDR1 and CDR2: LGHDT and YNNKEL (reference sequence). The CDR3 DNA reads TGTGCCAGCAGCCCCCGGGGAGGGGGGCGCTCCTACGAGCAGTACTTC. Encoded protein: CASSPRGGGRSYEQYF.

This chain joins TRBV7-3 and TRBJ2-7; D might be TRBD2 (6 bases). CDR1 is SGHTA and CDR2 is FQGTGA in the germline V gene. The CDR3 covers 14 residues. Trimming took 2 bases from V and 2 from J, leaving 10 bases between them. The CDR3 coding sequence is TGTGCCAGCAGCTTAGGGGGGATACCCTACGAGCAGTACTTC. Protein sequence: CASSLGGIPYEQYF.

This chain connects TRBV5-1 to TRBJ1-2; TRBD1 aligns across 7 bases. Trimming removed 4 bases from V and 4 bases from J; junction bases left unmatched: 7. The CDR3 length is 14 residues. Germline V gene sequence: CDR1 SGHRS, CDR2 YFSETQ. The CDR3 sequence is CASSVTGVGYGYTF. As DNA, the CDR3 is TGCGCCAGCAGCGTAACAGGGGTCGGCTATGGCTACACCTTC.

This chain links TRBV6-6 with TRBJ2-5; D call uncertain. Germline V gene sequence: CDR1 MNHNY, CDR2 SVGAGI (reference sequence). V lost 0 bases and J lost 5, with 10 bases in between. The CDR3 contains 14 residues. This CDR3 is CASSYSVASETQYF. The CDR3 nucleotides read TGTGCCAGCAGTTACTCGGTAGCCTCGGAGACCCAGTACTTC.

This sequence joins TRBV28 and TRBJ2-1; TRBD1 aligns across 12 bases. Germline-derived CDR1 and CDR2 are MDHEN and SYDVKM. The V and J ends lost 2 bases and 6 bases, in that order; junction bases with no gene match: 29. The length of the CDR3 is 24 residues. The CDR3 DNA is TGTGCCAGCAGTTTAGGGGACAGGGGGCTGGTTGGCGGGGGGGCGGCAAAAAAGACCAATGAGCAGTTCTTC. Protein product: CASSLGDRGLVGGGAAKKTNEQFF.